Listed here are 25 T cell receptor beta chains from one sample, sequenced in a study of shared clonotypes between healthy human individuals. Some clones are missing from TCRdb's copy, which holds only in-frame ones; the method was immunoSEQ multiplex PCR. The profile covers approximately 460,000 clones, with around 77% appearing a single time and 9.5% to 15% taken by the ten largest. Sequencing used PBMCs. These TCRs come from a woman aged 40 to 49 in good health. Some clones in this sample may be carry-over from other donors' samples.

This chain uses TRBV5-1 with TRBJ2-1; a weak D match, TRBD2 (6 bases). Germline V gene sequence: CDR1 SGHRS, CDR2 YFSETQ. The germline V and J ends were trimmed by 7 bases and 3 bases, with 17 bases remaining between them. The CDR3 length is 15 residues. This CDR3 reads CASGIDGRNYNEQFF. Here the CDR3 DNA reads TGCGCCAGCGGTATAGATGGGAGGAACTACAATGAGCAGTTCTTC.

The chain carries TRBV4-2 and TRBJ2-1, with D maybe TRBD2 (5 bases). The CDR3 contains 13 residues. Trimming removed 1 base at V and 12 bases at J, with 13 bases between. Germline CDR1 is LGHNA and CDR2 is YNFKEQ. The CDR3 DNA follows: TGTGCCAGCAGCCAAGGCACGGGGTTGAGGCAGTTCTTC. The encoded protein is CASSQGTGLRQFF.

This chain connects TRBV27 to TRBJ2-2, with D possibly matching TRBD1 (5 bases). The CDR3 contains 14 residues. V lost 3 bases and J lost 6, with 11 bases in between. The germline V gene has CDR1 MNHEY and CDR2 SMNVEV (reference sequence). The CDR3 spells CASSFQGAPGELFF. The CDR3 DNA sequence: TGTGCCAGCAGTTTCCAGGGCGCGCCCGGGGAGCTGTTTTTT.

The chain recombines TRBV9 with TRBJ2-7, with TRBD2 matching 10 bases. From germline, CDR1 is SGDLS and CDR2 YYNGEE. This CDR3 comprises 15 residues. V lost 0 bases to trimming and J lost 3 bases; unmatched junction nucleotides: 3. The CDR3 nucleotides are TGTGCCAGCAGCGTAGAACTAGCGGGGTTCTACGAGCAGTACTTC. It translates to CASSVELAGFYEQYF.

V gene TRBV25-1 combines with J gene TRBJ2-7; D is unresolved. The CDR3 has 14 amino acids. Per the germline V gene, CDR1 is MGHDK and CDR2 is SYGVNS. V lost 3 bases and J lost 3, with 12 bases in between. CDR3 residues: CASSDSSDRYEQYF. DNA of the CDR3: TGTGCCAGCAGTGACTCCTCAGACCGCTACGAGCAGTACTTC.

This clone was counted once. V and J are TRBV4-3 and TRBJ2-7, with D possibly being TRBD1 (5 bases). Per the germline V gene, CDR1 is LGHNA and CDR2 is YSLEER. Deletions cut 0 bases from V and 1 base from J, with 10 bases between. The CDR3 contains 15 residues. The CDR3 DNA follows: TGCGCCAGCAGCCAAGAATACCAGGGTTCCTACGAGCAGTACTTC. Its translation is CASSQEYQGSYEQYF.

J is TRBJ2-7 and V is TRBV29-1; the D is unclear. CDR3 length equals 13 residues. V was cut by 4 bases and J by 5 bases, with 15 bases left in between. Germline V lookup: CDR1 SQVTM, CDR2 ANQGSEA. This CDR3 is CSVVLRASNEQYF. The CDR3 DNA sequence: TGCAGCGTTGTTCTTAGGGCATCGAACGAGCAGTACTTC.

The rearrangement uses TRBV5-1 and TRBJ2-7; a weak D match, TRBD2 (6 bases). Trimming cost V 0 bases and J 6 bases, with 10 bases left between them. This CDR3 spans 13 amino acids. The germline V gene encodes CDR1 SGHRS and CDR2 YFSETQ. The CDR3: CASSLEGLSEQYF. The CDR3, as DNA: TGCGCCAGCAGCTTGGAAGGACTAAGCGAGCAGTACTTC.

About this clone itself: The junction departs from the called germline gene at one end, perhaps through a read error. The chain joins TRBV7-9 to TRBJ2-7; D is perhaps TRBD1 (5 bases). This CDR3 contains 15 residues. Germline CDR1 SEHNR, CDR2 FQNEAQ (reference sequence). The CDR3 sequence is CASSQDTQGPYEQYF. Here the CDR3 DNA reads TGCGCCAGCAGCCAAGATACCCAGGGCCCCTACGAGCAGTACTTC. Supplemented by reference TRBV7-9 and TRBJ2-7, the full variable domain reads DTGVSQNPRHKITKRGQNVTFRCDPISEHNRLYWYRQTLGQGPEFLTYFQNEAQLEKSRLLSDRFSAERPKGSFSTLEIQRTEQGDSAMYLCASSQDTQGPYEQYFGPGTRLTVT.

This clone was seen once. J is TRBJ2-3 and V is TRBV5-1; no clear D. The CDR3 is made up of 15 amino acids. Germline CDR1 reads SGHRS; CDR2 reads YFSETQ. V shed 0 bases and J shed 0 bases, with 8 bases lying between them. CDR3 region: CASSLDGKSTDTQYF. The CDR3 region has the DNA TGCGCCAGCAGCTTGGACGGAAAGAGCACAGATACGCAGTATTTT. Full variable domain (outside the CDR3, taken from reference TRBV5-1 and TRBJ2-3): KAGVTQTPRYLIKTRGQQVTLSCSPISGHRSVSWYQQTPGQGLQFLFEYFSETQRNKGNFPGRFSGRQFSNSRSEMNVSTLELGDSALYLCASSLDGKSTDTQYFGPGTRLTVL.

The J gene is TRBJ2-7, the V gene TRBV9; 12 bases line up with TRBD2. With V trimmed by 4 bases and J by 6 bases, 5 bases remained unmatched. CDR1 SGDLS and CDR2 YYNGEE come from the germline V gene. CDR3 size: 14 residues. The CDR3 region is CASSRTSGAGEQYF. The CDR3 nucleotides read TGTGCCAGCAGCCGGACTAGCGGGGCGGGCGAGCAGTACTTC.

CDR3 sequence reads: CASSESSPTGELFF. The CDR3 DNA follows: TGCGCCAGCAGTGAGTCGAGTCCCACCGGGGAGCTGTTTTTT. The chain has TRBV10-1 and TRBJ2-2, with D unresolved. V shed 0 bases and J shed 4 bases, with 6 bases lying between them. The germline V gene has CDR1 WNHNN and CDR2 SYGVQD (reference sequence). The CDR3 totals 14 residues.

The CDR3 nucleotides are TGCGCCAGCAGCCAAGGAGGATTAGCCTTCTTC. Translating gives CASSQGGLAFF. The chain couples TRBV4-1 to TRBJ2-1; D not certain. The CDR3 is made up of 11 amino acids. V lost 1 base and J lost 16, with 11 bases in between. Germline loops: CDR1 MGHRA, CDR2 YSYEKL.

The chain carries TRBV29-1 and TRBJ2-3; 8 bases are shared with TRBD2. Germline CDR1 is SQVTM and CDR2 is ANQGSEA. CDR3 length equals 14 residues. Trimming took 7 bases from V and 0 from J; bases not matched to a gene: 6. The CDR3 DNA sequence: TGCAGCGCAGGATCTAGCGGGAGCACAGATACGCAGTATTTT. Its protein is CSAGSSGSTDTQYF.

With regard to this clone: Being one base from a much bigger clone, this may be a read error. V and J are TRBV6-4 and TRBJ2-7, with 11 bases that match TRBD2. CDR3 length equals 15 residues. With 6 bases clipped from V and 5 bases from J, the junction kept 9 bases outside the gene matches. CDR1 and CDR2 (germline): MRHNA, SNTAGT. The CDR3 reads CASSETSGSYDEQYF. CDR3 DNA: TGTGCCAGCAGCGAAACTAGCGGGAGTTACGACGAGCAGTACTTC.

There are many counts of this clone. CDR3 bases: TGTGCCAGCAGTTTACTTGACGGGACAGGCCACTACGAGCAGTACTTC. This translates into CASSLLDGTGHYEQYF. The chain carries TRBV28 and TRBJ2-7, with 8 bases identical to TRBD1. This CDR3 spans 16 amino acids. The V gene's germline CDR1 is MDHEN and CDR2 SYDVKM. Trimming cost V 2 bases and J 3 bases; bases outside gene matches: 9.

This clone was detected ten times or more. The V and J genes are TRBV9 and TRBJ2-1; 13 bases fit TRBD2. This CDR3 region has 17 residues. Trimming cost V 4 bases and J 6 bases; bases outside gene matches: 10. Germline-derived CDR1 and CDR2 are SGDLS and YYNGEE. This CDR3 is CASSSRGLAGAFNEQFF. As DNA, the CDR3 is TGTGCCAGCAGCTCAAGAGGACTAGCGGGAGCTTTCAATGAGCAGTTCTTC.

V gene TRBV29-1 combines with J gene TRBJ1-5, with D tentatively TRBD1 (6 bases). The length of the CDR3 is 13 residues. Trimming left V 6 bases short and J 8 bases short, with 17 bases between. The germline gives CDR1 SQVTM, CDR2 ANQGSEA. CDR3 region: CSVGKQGSEPQHF. The CDR3 bases are TGCAGCGTGGGAAAACAGGGAAGTGAGCCCCAGCATTTT.

At least ten counts were recorded for this clone. The chain joins TRBV5-1 to TRBJ2-7; D possibly corresponds to TRBD1 (5 bases). V dropped 1 base and J dropped 6 bases, with 11 bases sitting between them. This CDR3 has 13 amino acids. Germline CDR1 reads SGHRS; CDR2 reads YFSETQ. This CDR3 is CASSLRWGGEQYF. CDR3 nucleotides: TGCGCCAGCAGCTTGCGCTGGGGCGGCGAGCAGTACTTC.

For this clone: A far bigger clonotype differs at one base, so this is likely a read error. Other DNA sequences in this specimen translate into the identical CDR3. J is TRBJ2-6 and V is TRBV28; tentatively, D is TRBD2 (5 bases). The V gene's germline CDR1 is MDHEN and CDR2 SYDVKM. Deletions cut 5 bases from V and 0 bases from J, with 11 bases between. The CDR3 has 16 amino acids. DNA for the CDR3: TGTGCCAGCAGTCTCGGGGAGTTCTCTGGGGCCAACGTCCTGACTTTC. It translates to CASSLGEFSGANVLTF.

This chain's CDR3 is CASRTGLLLNDEQFF. For the CDR3, the DNA is TGTGCCAGCAGGACGGGACTACTATTAAACGATGAGCAGTTCTTC. The chain carries TRBV6-5 and TRBJ2-1, with 7 bases identical to TRBD2. This CDR3 contains 15 residues. Germline CDR1 reads MNHEY; CDR2 reads SVGAGI. J was trimmed by 8 bases and V by 6 bases; bases with no gene match: 13.

The chain has TRBV6-4 and TRBJ2-1; 9 nucleotides line up with TRBD2. V lost 2 bases to trimming and J lost 5 bases; unmatched junction nucleotides: 10. This CDR3 comprises 17 residues. The germline CDR1 and CDR2 sequences are MRHNA and SNTAGT. As DNA, the CDR3 is TGTGCCAGCAGTGACCCGCGGCGGGAGGGCCACAACAATGAGCAGTTCTTC. It yields the protein CASSDPRREGHNNEQFF.

This sequence joins TRBV5-8 and TRBJ2-7; 10 nucleotides agree with TRBD2. This CDR3 contains 15 residues. The germline V gene encodes CDR1 SGHTS and CDR2 YDEGEE. V shed 4 bases, J shed 6 bases, and the junction held 10 bases outside the gene matches. CDR3 nucleotides: TGTGCCAGCAGCCTGAGGCTAGCGGGAGAGGGCGAGCAGTACTTC. Translation gives CASSLRLAGEGEQYF.

This rearrangement joins TRBV28 to TRBJ2-1, with 9 bases identical to TRBD1. J lost 7 bases, V lost 2 bases, and 6 bases had no gene match. The CDR3 has 15 residues. Germline CDR1 and CDR2: MDHEN and SYDVKM. The DNA for the CDR3 is TGTGCCAGCAGTTTACCGGGGACAGGGTGGAATGAGCAGTTCTTC. It is translated as CASSLPGTGWNEQFF. The full variable domain, completed using reference TRBV28 and TRBJ2-1, is DVKVTQSSRYLVKRTGEKVFLECVQDMDHENMFWYRQDPGLGLRLIYFSYDVKMKEKGDIPEGYSVSREKKERFSLILESASTNQTSMYLCASSLPGTGWNEQFFGPGTRLTVL.

CDR3 coding DNA: TGTGCCTGGAGTGTAGCACCCGAGCAGTACTTC. It is translated as CAWSVAPEQYF. The chain is built from TRBV30 and TRBJ2-7; D not resolved. Germline V gene sequence: CDR1 GTSNPN, CDR2 SVGIG (reference sequence). Trimming left V 0 bases short and J 6 bases short, with 6 bases between. CDR3 length: 11 amino acids.